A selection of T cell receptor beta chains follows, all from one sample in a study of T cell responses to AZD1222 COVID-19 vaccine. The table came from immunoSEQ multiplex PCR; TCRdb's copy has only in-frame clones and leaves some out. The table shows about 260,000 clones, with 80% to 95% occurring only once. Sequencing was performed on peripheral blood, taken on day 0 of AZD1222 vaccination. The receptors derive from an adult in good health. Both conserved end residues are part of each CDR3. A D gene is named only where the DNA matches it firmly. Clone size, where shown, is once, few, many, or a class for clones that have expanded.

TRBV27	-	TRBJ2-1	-	TGTGCCAGCAGTCTCCGTTTGGCGGACGTGAATGAGCAGTTCTTC	CASSLRLADVNEQFF
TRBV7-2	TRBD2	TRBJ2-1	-	TGTGCCAGCAGCCAAACTAGCGGGAGGGCCCGCAATGAGCAGTTCTTC	CASSQTSGRARNEQFF
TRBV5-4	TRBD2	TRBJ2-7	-	TGTGCCAGCAGCCCATTCGGGACTAGCGGCTCTGAGCAGTACTTC	CASSPFGTSGSEQYF
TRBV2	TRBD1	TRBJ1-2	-	TGTGCCAGCAGTGAAGCGGGGACAGGGGGAGGAAGAACCTTC	CASSEAGTGGGRTF
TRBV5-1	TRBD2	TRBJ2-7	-	TGCGCCAGCAGGCCACTAGCGGGAGGACTCTCCTACGAGCAGTACTTC	CASRPLAGGLSYEQYF
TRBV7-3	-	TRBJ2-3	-	TGTGCCAGCAGCTTAGGACCTGACACAGATACGCAGTATTTT	CASSLGPDTDTQYF
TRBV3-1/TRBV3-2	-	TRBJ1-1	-	TGTGCCAGCAGCCAGACGGAGGCAGGGGAAGCTTTCTTT	CASSQTEAGEAFF
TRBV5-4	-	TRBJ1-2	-	TGTGCCAGCAGCTTGTTTGGCAGGAGGGTCGACTATGGCTACACCTTC	CASSLFGRRVDYGYTF
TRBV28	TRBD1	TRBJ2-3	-	TGTGCCAGCAGGGGACAGGGCACAGATACGCAGTATTTT	CASRGQGTDTQYF
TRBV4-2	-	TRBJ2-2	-	TGTGCCAGCAGCCAAGACGCTACGAACACCGGGGAGCTGTTTTTT	CASSQDATNTGELFF
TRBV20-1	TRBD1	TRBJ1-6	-	TGCAGTGCTGGTGGACAGGGAAATTCACCCCTCCACTTT	CSAGGQGNSPLHF
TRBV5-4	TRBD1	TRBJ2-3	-	TGTGCCAGCAGTAGGGACAGGGTTGTGACAGATACGCAGTATTTT	CASSRDRVVTDTQYF
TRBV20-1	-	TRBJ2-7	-	TGCAGTGCTAGTCCAGGACTTCGAAACTACGAGCAGTACTTC	CSASPGLRNYEQYF
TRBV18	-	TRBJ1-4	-	TGTGCCAGCTCACGTAGGGCAACTAATGAAAAACTGTTTTTT	CASSRRATNEKLFF
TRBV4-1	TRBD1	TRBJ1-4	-	TGCGCCAGCAGCCAAGCCGGGACAGGGGGGTCCCTAGTAGTGTTTTTT	CASSQAGTGGSLVVFF
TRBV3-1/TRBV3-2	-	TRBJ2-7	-	TGTGCCAGCCAACGTTTGGGGGGTTACGAGCAGTACTTC	CASQRLGGYEQYF
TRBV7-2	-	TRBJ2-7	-	TGTGCCAGCAGCTTACGACGGAGCTCCTACGAGCAGTACTTC	CASSLRRSSYEQYF
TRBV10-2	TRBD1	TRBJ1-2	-	TGCGCCAGCAGTGAGACGACAGGACAGGGGGATGGCTACACCTTC	CASSETTGQGDGYTF
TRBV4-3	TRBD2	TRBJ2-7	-	TGCGCCAGCAGCCAAGAACGACTAGCGGGTGTCTACGAGCAGTACTTC	CASSQERLAGVYEQYF
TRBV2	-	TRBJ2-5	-	TGTGCCAGCAGGGGGCAAGAGACCCAGTACTTC	CASRGQETQYF
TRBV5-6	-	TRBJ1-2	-	TGTGCCTCAGAGGAGAATGGCTACACCTTC	CASEENGYTF
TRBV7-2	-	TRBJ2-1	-	TGTGCCAGCAGCACCTGGAAAGGGGGAAGATTTTACAATGAGCAGTTCTTC	CASSTWKGGRFYNEQFF
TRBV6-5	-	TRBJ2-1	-	TGTGCCAGCTCAAGTAGAACGACCTCCTACAATGAGCAGTTCTTC	CASSSRTTSYNEQFF
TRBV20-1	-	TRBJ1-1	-	TGCAGTGCTAGTCTGAATAATGGTGGGTCAGCTTTCTTT	CSASLNNGGSAFF
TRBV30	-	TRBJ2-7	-	TGTGCCTGGAGTCCTTCTTACAACGAGCAGTACTTC	CAWSPSYNEQYF
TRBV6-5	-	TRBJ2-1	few	TGTGCCAGCAGTTACCGTCTGGGAGAACGAGAGCAGTTCTTC	CASSYRLGEREQFF
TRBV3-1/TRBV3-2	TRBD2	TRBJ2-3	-	TGTGCCAGCAGCTTTCTAGCGGGAGGGCGGCCAGATACGCAGTATTTT	CASSFLAGGRPDTQYF
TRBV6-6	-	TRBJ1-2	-	TGTGCCGGCGGGGAGAACTATGGCTACACCTTC	CAGGENYGYTF
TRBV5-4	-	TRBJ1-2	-	TGTGCCAGCAGCGGGAGGGGGGGGAAAAGCCCTAACTATGGCTACACCTTC	CASSGRGGKSPNYGYTF
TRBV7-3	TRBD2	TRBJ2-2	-	TGTGCCAGCAGCCCGGGGGGTTTGGGAACCGGGGAGCTGTTTTTT	CASSPGGLGTGELFF
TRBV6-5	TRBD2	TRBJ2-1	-	TGTGCCAGCCAGGGACTAGTTAATGAGCAGTTCTTC	CASQGLVNEQFF
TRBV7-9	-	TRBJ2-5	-	TGTGCCAGCAGCTTAGAATCCAGGGGGGGGACCCAGTACTTC	CASSLESRGGTQYF
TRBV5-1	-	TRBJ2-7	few	TGCGCCAGCAGCTTGGAAGGGTCCCGAAACGAGCAGTACTTC	CASSLEGSRNEQYF
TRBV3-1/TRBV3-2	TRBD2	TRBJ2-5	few	TGTGCCAGCAGCCAAGAGGGAGGACTAGCGGGGGCCCCCCGGACCCAGTACTTC	CASSQEGGLAGAPRTQYF
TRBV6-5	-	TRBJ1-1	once	TGTGCCTCCAGGAGCAGGGAAGGTGGTGAAGCTTTCTTT	CASRSREGGEAFF
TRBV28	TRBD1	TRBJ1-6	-	TGTGCCAGCAGTTCCTGGACAGGGGGCCCTTATAATTCACCCCTCCACTTT	CASSSWTGGPYNSPLHF
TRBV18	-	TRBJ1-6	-	TGTGCCAGCTCGCCCCGACTAGATAATTCACCCCTCCACTTT	CASSPRLDNSPLHF
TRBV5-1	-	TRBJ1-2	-	TGCGCCAGCAGCTTGTGGGCGGAAAACTATGGCTACACCTTC	CASSLWAENYGYTF
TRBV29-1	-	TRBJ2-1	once	TGCAGCGTTGCCAACCGACAGTACAATGAGCAGTTCTTC	CSVANRQYNEQFF
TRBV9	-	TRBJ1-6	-	TGTGCCAGCAGCGTAGCGGCGGACCAGGGTTCACCCCTCCACTTT	CASSVAADQGSPLHF
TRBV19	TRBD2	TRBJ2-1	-	TGTGCCAGTAGTTCCCTCAGCGGGGGCCCACACAATGAGCAGTTCTTC	CASSSLSGGPHNEQFF
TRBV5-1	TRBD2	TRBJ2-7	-	TGCGCCAGCAGCCCATCCGGGGGGTCTCAACGCGATGAGCAGTACTTC	CASSPSGGSQRDEQYF
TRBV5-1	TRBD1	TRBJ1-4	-	TGCGCCAGCAAGAAAGGGGGCGAGGTTGAAAAACTGTTTTTT	CASKKGGEVEKLFF
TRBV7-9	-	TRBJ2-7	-	TGTGCCAGCACTATAGGGCCGGGCTACGAGCAGTACTTC	CASTIGPGYEQYF
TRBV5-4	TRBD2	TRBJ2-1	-	TGTGCCAGCAGCTTGGGGGGAGGGCTAGCGGATCCTCGCAATGAGCAGTTCTTC	CASSLGGGLADPRNEQFF
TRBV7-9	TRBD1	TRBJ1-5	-	TGTGCCAGCAGCTTAGATTGGACAGGGGGCGAGCCTCAGCATTTT	CASSLDWTGGEPQHF
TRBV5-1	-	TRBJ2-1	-	TGCGCCAGCACGGCCAGCTCCTACAATGAGCAGTTCTTC	CASTASSYNEQFF
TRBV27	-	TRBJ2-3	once	TGTGCCAGCAGTTCCTGGACGGATAAAACGCAGTATTTT	CASSSWTDKTQYF
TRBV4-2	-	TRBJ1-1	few	TGTGCCAGCAGCCCCGGGCGAAAGGACACTGAAGCTTTCTTT	CASSPGRKDTEAFF
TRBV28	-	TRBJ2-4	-	TGTGCCAGCAGTGGGACCTCTCTAGCCAAAAACATTCAGTACTTC	CASSGTSLAKNIQYF